Listed below are T cell receptor beta chains from one sample, sequenced in a study of control samples from healthy donors and cancer patients. Method: immunoSEQ multiplex PCR; TCRdb's copy keeps in-frame clones and lacks some. The top ten clones hold 2% of a sample with about 180,000 clones, more than 90% of them seen once. Sample: blood. These receptors were collected from a middle-aged woman in good health. The CDR3 runs from the conserved cysteine through the conserved F or W. The D gene is left open where the match is weak. Size tells how often a clone was seen (once, few, many) or the class of an expanded clone, and some rows leave it out.

cdr3_nt: TGTGCCAGCTCACCCCTACACGCCGGGAACACTGAAGCTTTCTTT
cdr3_aa: CASSPLHAGNTEAFF
j_call: TRBJ1-1
clone_size: -
d_call: -
v_call: TRBV18

cdr3_nt: TGTGCCAGCAGCCTTCAAGCGGGCCAAGAGACCCAGTACTTC
cdr3_aa: CASSLQAGQETQYF
j_call: TRBJ2-5
clone_size: -
d_call: -
v_call: TRBV7-2

cdr3_nt: TGTGCTAGTGGTTTGGGGATAAAGGGGGCATGGGAGACCCAGTACTTC
cdr3_aa: CASGLGIKGAWETQYF
j_call: TRBJ2-5
clone_size: -
d_call: TRBD1
v_call: TRBV12-5

cdr3_nt: TGTGCCATCAGTGAGCGGACCGTGGGCTCCTACGAGCAGTACTTC
cdr3_aa: CAISERTVGSYEQYF
j_call: TRBJ2-7
clone_size: -
d_call: -
v_call: TRBV10-3

cdr3_nt: TGTGCCAGCAGTATCGACGGTGCTGGCAATCAGCCCCAGCATTTT
cdr3_aa: CASSIDGAGNQPQHF
j_call: TRBJ1-5
clone_size: -
d_call: -
v_call: TRBV6-5

cdr3_nt: TGTGCCAGCAGCAAGACTAGCGGGGGGACAGACACCGGGGAGCTGTTTTTT
cdr3_aa: CASSKTSGGTDTGELFF
j_call: TRBJ2-2
clone_size: -
d_call: -
v_call: TRBV21-1

cdr3_nt: TGTGCCAGTAGTATAGTCGGGAGTAATGAAAAACTGTTTTTT
cdr3_aa: CASSIVGSNEKLFF
j_call: TRBJ1-4
clone_size: -
d_call: -
v_call: TRBV19

cdr3_nt: TGTGCCACCAGCAGAGATTATGGGGACACCATATATTTT
cdr3_aa: CATSRDYGDTIYF
j_call: TRBJ1-3
clone_size: -
d_call: -
v_call: TRBV15

cdr3_nt: TGTGCTAGCCGGGACAGGGGCCTCTATAATTCACCCCTCCACTTT
cdr3_aa: CASRDRGLYNSPLHF
j_call: TRBJ1-6
clone_size: -
d_call: TRBD1
v_call: TRBV12-5

cdr3_nt: TGTGCCAGCAGTGAAGTCGGGGGGCTGGGAAACACCATATATTTT
cdr3_aa: CASSEVGGLGNTIYF
j_call: TRBJ1-3
clone_size: -
d_call: -
v_call: TRBV6-1

cdr3_nt: TGTGCCAGTAGTATCCCACGTGGGAGCTCCTACAATGAGCAGTTCTTC
cdr3_aa: CASSIPRGSSYNEQFF
j_call: TRBJ2-1
clone_size: -
d_call: -
v_call: TRBV19

cdr3_nt: TGTGCCAGCAGCTTGGGATTAACGGGGGGGAACACAGATACGCAGTATTTT
cdr3_aa: CASSLGLTGGNTDTQYF
j_call: TRBJ2-3
clone_size: -
d_call: TRBD2
v_call: TRBV5-8

cdr3_nt: TGTGCCAGCAGTGAACTCCCCCAACTCACTCAGTACTTC
cdr3_aa: CASSELPQLTQYF
j_call: TRBJ2-7
clone_size: -
d_call: -
v_call: TRBV6-1

cdr3_nt: TGTGCCAGCAGCCTTCCACAGGGAGGCCGGCATGAGCAGTTCTTC
cdr3_aa: CASSLPQGGRHEQFF
j_call: TRBJ2-1
clone_size: -
d_call: -
v_call: TRBV7-2

cdr3_nt: TGTGCCAGCAGTCTCCTCCTCCGAGACAAGCAGTATTTT
cdr3_aa: CASSLLLRDKQYF
j_call: TRBJ2-3
clone_size: -
d_call: -
v_call: TRBV27

cdr3_nt: TGTGCCAGCAGTTACTCGATGCCTCCGTACCAAGAGACCCAGTACTTC
cdr3_aa: CASSYSMPPYQETQYF
j_call: TRBJ2-5
clone_size: -
d_call: -
v_call: TRBV6-5

cdr3_nt: TGTGCCAGCAGCCCGGGACTAGCGGCGAAAGAGACCCAGTACTTC
cdr3_aa: CASSPGLAAKETQYF
j_call: TRBJ2-5
clone_size: -
d_call: TRBD2
v_call: TRBV5-6

cdr3_nt: TGTGCCTTCCCCCGAGGGGCGGGAGAGTCCACAGATACGCAGTATTTT
cdr3_aa: CAFPRGAGESTDTQYF
j_call: TRBJ2-3
clone_size: -
d_call: TRBD2
v_call: TRBV2

cdr3_nt: TGTGCCAGCAGCTTGGAGACGGGAAATCGTGGCTACACCTTC
cdr3_aa: CASSLETGNRGYTF
j_call: TRBJ1-2
clone_size: -
d_call: -
v_call: TRBV5-4

cdr3_nt: TGTGCCAGCTCACCACTCACCGACAGTACCTTATCTGGAAACACCATATATTTT
cdr3_aa: CASSPLTDSTLSGNTIYF
j_call: TRBJ1-3
clone_size: -
d_call: -
v_call: TRBV18

cdr3_nt: TGTGCCAGCAGCCCACCCGGAGGCACCTGGGGCCAGTACTTC
cdr3_aa: CASSPPGGTWGQYF
j_call: TRBJ2-5
clone_size: -
d_call: -
v_call: TRBV7-2

cdr3_nt: TGTGCCAGCAGACGGGACAGGGTTGACGAGCAGTACTTC
cdr3_aa: CASRRDRVDEQYF
j_call: TRBJ2-7
clone_size: few
d_call: TRBD1
v_call: TRBV6-6

cdr3_nt: TGCGCCAGCAGCTCCGGGACATCCAGGTCCTACGAGCAGTACTTC
cdr3_aa: CASSSGTSRSYEQYF
j_call: TRBJ2-7
clone_size: -
d_call: -
v_call: TRBV5-1

cdr3_nt: TGTGCCAGTAGTATTGCTGTGGGACAGGTGCCAAACATTCAGTACTTC
cdr3_aa: CASSIAVGQVPNIQYF
j_call: TRBJ2-4
clone_size: -
d_call: TRBD1
v_call: TRBV19

cdr3_nt: TGTGCCAGCAGACTTGGCCTGAGCTCCTACAATGAGCAGTTCTTC
cdr3_aa: CASRLGLSSYNEQFF
j_call: TRBJ2-1
clone_size: -
d_call: -
v_call: TRBV6-5

cdr3_nt: TGTGCCAGCAGTGAAGTCGGAGGAATCAATCAGCCCCAGCATTTT
cdr3_aa: CASSEVGGINQPQHF
j_call: TRBJ1-5
clone_size: -
d_call: -
v_call: TRBV2

cdr3_nt: TGTGCCAGCAGTTACTCGATCGGTCGACAGGTGAGCGAAAAACTGTTTTTT
cdr3_aa: CASSYSIGRQVSEKLFF
j_call: TRBJ1-4
clone_size: -
d_call: -
v_call: TRBV6-2/TRBV6-3

cdr3_nt: TGCGCCAGCAGCCCACGGGCGGAGTTTAGCACAGATACGCAGTATTTT
cdr3_aa: CASSPRAEFSTDTQYF
j_call: TRBJ2-3
clone_size: once
d_call: -
v_call: TRBV4-1

cdr3_nt: TGTGCCAGCAGACTTCCCCGGACAGCCTATAATTCACCCCTCCACTTT
cdr3_aa: CASRLPRTAYNSPLHF
j_call: TRBJ1-6
clone_size: -
d_call: -
v_call: TRBV28

cdr3_nt: TGTGCCAGCAGCTCCGGGGGGGATGGCTACACCTTC
cdr3_aa: CASSSGGDGYTF
j_call: TRBJ1-2
clone_size: -
d_call: -
v_call: TRBV7-6

cdr3_nt: TGCGCCAGCAGCTTGTCGGGTCGCGAGGGGGCCTATGGCTACACCTTC
cdr3_aa: CASSLSGREGAYGYTF
j_call: TRBJ1-2
clone_size: -
d_call: TRBD1
v_call: TRBV5-1

cdr3_nt: TGTGCCAGCAGCTACCGACCCGACAATGAGCAGTTCTTC
cdr3_aa: CASSYRPDNEQFF
j_call: TRBJ2-1
clone_size: -
d_call: -
v_call: TRBV7-9

cdr3_nt: TGTGCCAGCAGCTTGGAGGAGGGGGCATACACTGAAGCTTTCTTT
cdr3_aa: CASSLEEGAYTEAFF
j_call: TRBJ1-1
clone_size: -
d_call: TRBD1
v_call: TRBV5-4

cdr3_nt: TGTGCCAGCAGCTTAGGAGGCCCGGGACAAGCATATGGCTACACCTTC
cdr3_aa: CASSLGGPGQAYGYTF
j_call: TRBJ1-2
clone_size: -
d_call: -
v_call: TRBV7-9

cdr3_nt: TGCGCCAGCAGTTTTAAAAAGGGATCTAACACTGAAGCTTTCTTT
cdr3_aa: CASSFKKGSNTEAFF
j_call: TRBJ1-1
clone_size: -
d_call: -
v_call: TRBV5-1

cdr3_nt: TGTGCCAGCGGTCCAAGACTCCCCCACTATGGCTACACCTTC
cdr3_aa: CASGPRLPHYGYTF
j_call: TRBJ1-2
clone_size: -
d_call: -
v_call: TRBV2

cdr3_nt: TGTGCCAGCAAATACGCCGGGGACGATGATCTCTACGAGCAGTACTTC
cdr3_aa: CASKYAGDDDLYEQYF
j_call: TRBJ2-7
clone_size: -
d_call: -
v_call: TRBV27

cdr3_nt: TGTGCCATCAGGGCTAGCGGGGTTAGCACAGATACGCAGTATTTT
cdr3_aa: CAIRASGVSTDTQYF
j_call: TRBJ2-3
clone_size: once
d_call: TRBD2
v_call: TRBV10-3

cdr3_nt: TGTGCCAGCTCCATGGGCTTTGAGCAGTTCTTC
cdr3_aa: CASSMGFEQFF
j_call: TRBJ2-1
clone_size: -
d_call: -
v_call: TRBV27

cdr3_nt: TGTGCCATCAGTCATGAAGGGCCTCCCACAGATACGCAGTATTTT
cdr3_aa: CAISHEGPPTDTQYF
j_call: TRBJ2-3
clone_size: once
d_call: -
v_call: TRBV10-3

cdr3_nt: TGTGCCAGCAGCCTCCCCGGGAGGGGGCGGGACACCGGGGAGCTGTTTTTT
cdr3_aa: CASSLPGRGRDTGELFF
j_call: TRBJ2-2
clone_size: -
d_call: -
v_call: TRBV4-2

cdr3_nt: TGTGCCAGCAGCTTTTCTCATGGCTACACCTTC
cdr3_aa: CASSFSHGYTF
j_call: TRBJ1-2
clone_size: once
d_call: -
v_call: TRBV5-6

cdr3_nt: TGTGCCAGCAGCCTCCTAGAAGAGCAGTTCTTC
cdr3_aa: CASSLLEEQFF
j_call: TRBJ2-1
clone_size: -
d_call: -
v_call: TRBV7-2

cdr3_nt: TGTGCCAGCAGTGAGTACACAACTAATGAAAAACTGTTTTTT
cdr3_aa: CASSEYTTNEKLFF
j_call: TRBJ1-4
clone_size: -
d_call: -
v_call: TRBV25-1

cdr3_nt: TGTGCCAGCAGCCCAGCCTACAGAGTAGCGGGGGGAAATGAGCAGTTCTTC
cdr3_aa: CASSPAYRVAGGNEQFF
j_call: TRBJ2-1
clone_size: -
d_call: TRBD2
v_call: TRBV7-8

cdr3_nt: TGTGCCAGCAGCTTAGTGGGCGGACCCTACGAGCAGTACTTC
cdr3_aa: CASSLVGGPYEQYF
j_call: TRBJ2-7
clone_size: -
d_call: -
v_call: TRBV7-9

cdr3_nt: TGTGCCAGCTCACCTGAGACAGGGGACGGCTACACCTTC
cdr3_aa: CASSPETGDGYTF
j_call: TRBJ1-2
clone_size: -
d_call: TRBD1
v_call: TRBV18

cdr3_nt: TGTGCCAGCTCACCAACGCTCGGACAGGCCGCCGGAGAAAAACTGTTTTTT
cdr3_aa: CASSPTLGQAAGEKLFF
j_call: TRBJ1-4
clone_size: -
d_call: TRBD1
v_call: TRBV18

cdr3_nt: TGTGCCAGCGGTCAGGGCGTGAACACTGAAGCTTTCTTT
cdr3_aa: CASGQGVNTEAFF
j_call: TRBJ1-1
clone_size: -
d_call: -
v_call: TRBV2

cdr3_nt: TGTGCCAGTAAAGACAGGGGTAATTCACCCCTCCACTTT
cdr3_aa: CASKDRGNSPLHF
j_call: TRBJ1-6
clone_size: -
d_call: TRBD1
v_call: TRBV19

cdr3_nt: TGTGCCAGCAGCTTAGGGGTCAGCAATCAGCCCCAGCATTTT
cdr3_aa: CASSLGVSNQPQHF
j_call: TRBJ1-5
clone_size: -
d_call: -
v_call: TRBV11-2

cdr3_nt: TGTGCCAGCAGCTACCCGGGGATTACCTACGAGCAGTACTTC
cdr3_aa: CASSYPGITYEQYF
j_call: TRBJ2-7
clone_size: -
d_call: -
v_call: TRBV11-2

cdr3_nt: TGTGCCAGCAGCTTAGGAGCTGTCTACGAGCAGTACTTC
cdr3_aa: CASSLGAVYEQYF
j_call: TRBJ2-7
clone_size: -
d_call: -
v_call: TRBV11-2

cdr3_nt: TGTGCCAGCAGCCCCGTATCGGGTCAGCCCCAGCATTTT
cdr3_aa: CASSPVSGQPQHF
j_call: TRBJ1-5
clone_size: -
d_call: -
v_call: TRBV7-2

cdr3_nt: TGTGCCAGCTCACCACCGGTGGGTGATACGCAGTATTTT
cdr3_aa: CASSPPVGDTQYF
j_call: TRBJ2-3
clone_size: -
d_call: -
v_call: TRBV18

cdr3_nt: TGTGCCAGCAGCTTTCTGGCAGATACGCAGTATTTT
cdr3_aa: CASSFLADTQYF
j_call: TRBJ2-3
clone_size: -
d_call: -
v_call: TRBV7-2

cdr3_nt: TGTGCCAGCAGTGCAGGTTCCTACGAGCAGTACTTC
cdr3_aa: CASSAGSYEQYF
j_call: TRBJ2-7
clone_size: -
d_call: -
v_call: TRBV2

cdr3_nt: TGCGCCAGCAGCTCAGACACCGGGGTAGCGGGGGACGCACGCAATGAGCAGTTCTTC
cdr3_aa: CASSSDTGVAGDARNEQFF
j_call: TRBJ2-1
clone_size: -
d_call: TRBD2
v_call: TRBV5-1

cdr3_nt: TGTGCCAGCAGTCCTTCGGGACTAGCGGGAACAGATACGCAGTATTTT
cdr3_aa: CASSPSGLAGTDTQYF
j_call: TRBJ2-3
clone_size: -
d_call: TRBD2
v_call: TRBV6-6

cdr3_nt: TGTGCCAGTAGTATGTCTAGCGGGCATGTAGATACGCAGTATTTT
cdr3_aa: CASSMSSGHVDTQYF
j_call: TRBJ2-3
clone_size: -
d_call: TRBD2
v_call: TRBV19